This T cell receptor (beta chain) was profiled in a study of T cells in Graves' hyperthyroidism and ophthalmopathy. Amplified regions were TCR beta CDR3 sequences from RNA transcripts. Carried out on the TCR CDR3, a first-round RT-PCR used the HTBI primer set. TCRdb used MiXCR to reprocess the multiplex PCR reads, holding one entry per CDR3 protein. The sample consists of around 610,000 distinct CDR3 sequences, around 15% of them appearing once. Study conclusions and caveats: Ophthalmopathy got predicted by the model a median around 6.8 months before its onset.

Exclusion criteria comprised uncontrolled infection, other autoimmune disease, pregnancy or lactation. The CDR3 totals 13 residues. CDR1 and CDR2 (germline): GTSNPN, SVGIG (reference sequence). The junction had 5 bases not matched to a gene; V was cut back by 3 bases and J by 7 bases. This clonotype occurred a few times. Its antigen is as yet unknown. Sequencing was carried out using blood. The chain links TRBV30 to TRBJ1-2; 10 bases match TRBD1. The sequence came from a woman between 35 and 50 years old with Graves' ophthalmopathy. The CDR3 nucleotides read TGTGCCTGGAGCGGACAGGGGGTGGTTGGCTACACCTTC. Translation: CAWSGQGVVGYTF.